The 26 T cell receptor beta chains below all came from one sample that was sequenced in a study of T cell responses to AZD1222 COVID-19 vaccine (dated by TCRdb to the early 2020s). The library was prepared using the immunoSEQ multiplex PCR assay. This is the immuneACCESS table as TCRdb keeps it, with only in-frame sequences that have V and J called. A part of the clones is gone; compared with another copy, unresolved V genes explain less than half, and the rest is unexplained. The sample table lists roughly 100,000 clones, 90% to 95% of them with a count of one. The ten largest clones take up 35% to 50% of the sample. In light of the paper, this sample's time point label describes: baseline before first vaccination. The sample was peripheral blood, taken on day 0 of AZD1222 vaccination. These receptors were taken from an adult in good health.

The V gene is TRBV5-8, the J gene TRBJ1-5; 7 nucleotides match TRBD1. Looked up from germline, CDR1 is SGHTS and CDR2 is YDEGEE. CDR3 length equals 14 residues. V trimming: 3 bases; J trimming: 2 bases; junction bases outside the gene matches: 2. This CDR3 reads CASSYTGGNQPQHF. The CDR3 coding sequence is TGTGCCAGCAGCTATACAGGGGGCAATCAGCCCCAGCATTTT.

The sample holds one count of this clone. The genes are TRBV19 and TRBJ1-5, with 8 bases aligning to TRBD1. This CDR3 spans 15 amino acids. Trimming at V came to 6 bases and at J to 4 bases, leaving 8 bases not matched to a gene. The V gene's germline CDR1 is LNHDA and CDR2 SQIVND (reference sequence). The CDR3 DNA is TGTGCCAGTAGAATTACAGGGGGAGGTAATCAGCCCCAGCATTTT. Its protein product is CASRITGGGNQPQHF.

V is TRBV14 and J is TRBJ1-1; D may be TRBD1 (5 bases). Germline CDR1 is SGHDN and CDR2 is FVKESK. The V gene lost 6 bases and the J gene lost 4 bases, with 9 bases spanning the gap. This CDR3 is 12 amino acids long. This chain's CDR3 is CASRGEFTEAFF. The CDR3 DNA follows: TGTGCCAGCAGGGGGGAGTTCACTGAAGCTTTCTTT.

This clone was seen once. The chain carries TRBV15 and TRBJ2-7, with TRBD2 matching 12 bases. This CDR3 has 15 residues. The trim removed 3 bases at V and 4 bases at J, leaving 4 bases unmatched. Germline assignment: CDR1 LNHNV and CDR2 YYDKDF (reference sequence). CDR3 in amino acids: CATSRRGLAGYEQYF. CDR3 nucleotide sequence: TGTGCCACCAGCAGGAGAGGACTAGCGGGGTACGAGCAGTACTTC.

This chain connects TRBV28 to TRBJ1-6; possibly TRBD1 for D (6 bases). V lost 8 bases to trimming and J lost 6 bases, with 17 bases between them. The CDR3 covers 15 residues. CDR1 is MDHEN and CDR2 is SYDVKM in the germline V gene. The CDR3 nucleotides read TGTGCCAGCGCCCTTCTGGGGGGCTTTAATTCACCCCTCCACTTT. Residues: CASALLGGFNSPLHF.

The chain couples TRBV2 to TRBJ2-7, with 7 bases fitting TRBD2. V lost 6 bases and J lost 6; bases outside the gene matches: 8. There are 13 residues in the CDR3. The germline V gene has CDR1 SNHLY and CDR2 FYNNEI. The CDR3 is CASRGTIVGEQYF. The CDR3 coding sequence is TGTGCCAGCAGGGGGACTATTGTGGGCGAGCAGTACTTC.

The rearrangement links TRBV30 to TRBJ2-6; either TRBD1 or TRBD2 may fit D (5 bases each). The CDR3 sequence is 17 residues long. V lost 2 bases to trimming and J lost 2 bases, with 16 bases between them. Germline lookup yields CDR1 GTSNPN and CDR2 SVGIG (reference sequence). CDR3 protein: CAWSTAGWRAGANVLTF. The CDR3 DNA is TGTGCCTGGAGTACGGCAGGGTGGCGGGCTGGGGCCAACGTCCTGACTTTC.

This clone was seen just once. The chain couples TRBV7-2 to TRBJ2-3, with 7 bases aligning to TRBD2. V dropped 1 base and J dropped 2; count of bases not matched to a gene: 6. The CDR3 length is 16 residues. Germline V gene sequence: CDR1 SGHTA, CDR2 FQGNSA. Here the CDR3 reads CASSLVGAGVTDTQYF. The CDR3, as DNA: TGTGCCAGCAGCTTAGTAGGGGCGGGAGTCACAGATACGCAGTATTTT.

CDR3 amino acids: CASSEAAGGDGYTF. CDR3 sequence (DNA): TGTGCCAGCAGTGAAGCCGCAGGGGGCGATGGCTACACCTTC. The rearrangement links TRBV6-1 to TRBJ1-2; 8 nucleotides agree with TRBD1. The CDR3 length is 14 residues. V lost 0 bases, J lost 6 bases, and 3 bases stayed unmatched. Germline V CDR1 and CDR2: MNHNS, SASEGT.

The chain employs TRBV4-1 and TRBJ2-4, with no clear D. This CDR3 is 13 amino acids long. Looked up from germline, CDR1 is MGHRA and CDR2 is YSYEKL. The V gene lost 4 bases and the J gene lost 8 bases, with 12 bases spanning the gap. The CDR3 region is CASSPAGGDIQYF. CDR3 bases: TGCGCCAGCAGCCCAGCTGGTGGGGACATTCAGTACTTC.

The genes are TRBV7-9 and TRBJ2-7; D remains ambiguous. CDR1 is SEHNR and CDR2 is FQNEAQ in the germline V gene (reference sequence). The CDR3 runs 14 residues. The V end was cut by 0 bases, the J end by 2 bases, with 8 bases between. CDR3 protein: CASSLASPPYEQYF. The DNA for the CDR3 is TGTGCCAGCAGCTTAGCCTCTCCTCCCTACGAGCAGTACTTC.

The DNA of the CDR3 is TGTGCCAGCAGTGCTAGCGGGTCCTCCTACGAGCAGTACTTC. Its translation: CASSASGSSYEQYF. V is TRBV2 and J is TRBJ2-7; 8 nucleotides align to TRBD2. V shed 4 bases and J 0 bases; nucleotides not matched to a gene: 2. CDR3 length equals 14 residues. Germline values: CDR1 SNHLY, CDR2 FYNNEI. The entire variable domain, with the rest obtained from reference TRBV2 and TRBJ2-7, is as follows: EPEVTQTPSHQVTQMGQEVILRCVPISNHLYFYWYRQILGQKVEFLVSFYNNEISEKSEIFDDQFSVERPDGSNFTLKIRSTKLEDSAMYFCASSASGSSYEQYFGPGTRLTVT.

This clone was picked up one time. This chain uses TRBV13 with TRBJ1-1; D is ambiguous. The CDR3 loop spans 15 amino acids. V was pared by 1 base and J by 6 bases, with 15 bases between. The germline gives CDR1 PRHDT, CDR2 FYEKMQ (reference sequence). The CDR3 DNA follows: TGTGCCAGCAGCTTAGCTACCCGAGGAACACCTGAAGCTTTCTTT. Its translation: CASSLATRGTPEAFF.

The V call is TRBV28, the J call TRBJ1-4, with 8 bases aligning to TRBD1. Germline V gene sequence: CDR1 MDHEN, CDR2 SYDVKM. Trimming cost V 6 bases and J 8 bases; bases outside gene matches: 8. CDR3 length equals 14 residues. As DNA, the CDR3 is TGTGCCAGCAGGATACAGGGGGGAAGGGAAAAACTGTTTTTT. It specifies CASRIQGGREKLFF.

On this clone itself: Germline and junction disagree at one end, which may indicate a read error. The chain uses TRBV7-2 and TRBJ1-2, with 7 bases aligning to TRBD1. Germline CDR1 reads SGHTA; CDR2 reads FQGNSA. CDR3 length equals 15 residues. The CDR3 region has the DNA TGTGCCAGCAACTTAGGACAGGCCGCTAACTATGGCTACACCTTC. It is translated as CASNLGQAANYGYTF.

The table lists this clone with a few counts. The chain joins TRBV27 to TRBJ2-6, with TRBD2 matching 13 bases. V shed 2 bases and J 3 bases; nucleotides not matched to a gene: 1. The CDR3 consists of 17 residues. The germline gives CDR1 MNHEY, CDR2 SMNVEV (reference sequence). In nucleotides, the CDR3 is TGTGCCAGCAGTTTAAGGACTAGCGGGAGTGGGGCCAACGTCCTGACTTTC. Its translation is CASSLRTSGSGANVLTF.

The CDR3 nucleotides read TGTGCCAGCAGTGGTCCCAATGAGCAGTTCTTC. Its translation: CASSGPNEQFF. V usage is TRBV7-9 and J usage is TRBJ2-1; D not resolved. The V gene's germline CDR1 is SEHNR and CDR2 FQNEAQ (reference sequence). CDR3 length equals 11 residues. V shed 6 bases and J shed 6 bases, with 6 bases lying between them.

The J gene is TRBJ2-7, the V gene TRBV7-8; TRBD2 matches at 11 bases. Germline V gene data show CDR1 as SGHVS and CDR2 as FQNEAQ. The CDR3 extends over 15 amino acids. The trim removed 5 bases at V and 1 base at J, leaving 4 bases unmatched. The CDR3 DNA sequence: TGTGCCAGCAGCGAAGGGACTAGCGGTTCCTACGAGCAGTACTTC. This sequence encodes CASSEGTSGSYEQYF.

The rearrangement uses TRBV7-8 and TRBJ2-7, with D hard to call. Germline V gene lookup returns CDR1 SGHVS and CDR2 FQNEAQ. V was pared by 5 bases and J by 8 bases, with 10 bases between. The CDR3 consists of 11 residues. In DNA form, the CDR3 reads TGTGCCAGCAGCCCTACTACGCAGCAGTACTTC. Translating gives CASSPTTQQYF.

This rearrangement joins TRBV20-1 to TRBJ1-2, with 7 bases matching TRBD1. The CDR3 has 11 amino acids. Germline trimming cut 5 bases from V and 12 bases from J; bases unmatched to any gene: 9. The germline V gene encodes CDR1 DFQATT and CDR2 SNEGSKA (reference sequence). DNA of the CDR3: TGCAGTGCTGACCGCGACAGGGTGAACACCTTC. Its translation: CSADRDRVNTF.

This chain connects TRBV7-2 to TRBJ1-2; TRBD1 matches 7 bases. The CDR3 extends over 16 amino acids. The germline V gene encodes CDR1 SGHTA and CDR2 FQGNSA. V lost 5 bases to trimming and J lost 4 bases; unmatched junction nucleotides: 13. CDR3 sequence reads: CASSPQGGGARYGYTF. Here the CDR3 DNA reads TGTGCCAGCAGCCCGCAGGGGGGGGGCGCGCGCTATGGCTACACCTTC.

The chain links TRBV18 to TRBJ2-5; TRBD2 agrees at 10 bases. In germline, CDR1 is KGHSH, CDR2 LQKENI. With 2 bases clipped from V and 5 bases from J, the junction kept 11 bases outside the gene matches. CDR3 length: 17 residues. The CDR3 protein is CASSPLASGSTWETQYF. CDR3 bases: TGTGCCAGCTCACCATTGGCTAGCGGGAGTACCTGGGAGACCCAGTACTTC.

The chain has TRBV3-1 (or the pseudogene TRBV3-2) and TRBJ1-5, with a possible D match to TRBD1 (5 bases). Germline CDR1 LGHDT, CDR2 YNNKEL (reference sequence). Trimming removed 1 base at V and 7 bases at J, with 14 bases between. The CDR3 spans 15 residues. The CDR3 bases are TGTGCCAGCAGCCAAGGGGGGGGTCTACTACAGCCCCAGCATTTT. This translates into CASSQGGGLLQPQHF.

The chain is built from TRBV7-9 and TRBJ1-6; TRBD1 aligns across 7 bases. CDR1 and CDR2 from the germline V gene are SEHNR and FQNEAQ (reference sequence). J gave up 7 bases and V 5 bases, and 8 bases lay outside the gene matches. The CDR3 extends over 15 amino acids. The CDR3 nucleotides are TGTGCCAGCAGCGAACAGGGGATGGGGAATTCACCCCTCCACTTT. Translated, it gives CASSEQGMGNSPLHF.

This chain joins TRBV11-2 and TRBJ1-1; no clear D. The V and J ends lost 1 base and 4 bases respectively, with 7 bases between them. Germline CDR1 SGHAT, CDR2 FQNNGV. The CDR3 loop spans 13 amino acids. The DNA of the CDR3 is TGTGCCAGCAGCTTAGGAGAAACCACTGAAGCTTTCTTT. It yields the protein CASSLGETTEAFF.

The V call is TRBV20-1, the J call TRBJ2-5; TRBD2 matches 7 bases. After removal of 3 bases from V and 5 bases from J, the junction contained 3 bases not matched to a gene. The CDR3 totals 12 residues. The germline CDR1 and CDR2 sequences are DFQATT and SNEGSKA (reference sequence). The CDR3 DNA sequence: TGCAGTGCTAGTAGGGGAGGGGAGACCCAGTACTTC. This translates into CSASRGGETQYF.